This paragraph reports one TCR beta chain. With 1 base clipped from V and 2 bases from J, the junction kept 9 bases outside the gene matches. Germline V gives CDR1 LGHNA, CDR2 YNFKEQ. This CDR3 comprises 17 residues. The sample comes from a study of blood T cell repertoires in COVID-19. Clones were read by immunoSEQ multiplex PCR, and TCRdb kept only the in-frame ones, dropping some. Found here are some 220,000 clones, approximately 85% of them singletons; the top ten hold around 2.5%. Source material: peripheral blood. The chain has TRBV4-2 and TRBJ2-5, with 8 bases that match TRBD2. The sequence derives from a woman aged 65 to 85 with COVID-19, enrolled during active disease. CDR3 amino acids: CASSQGMALAAQETQYF. The CDR3 nucleotides are TGTGCCAGCAGCCAAGGGATGGCACTAGCGGCGCAAGAGACCCAGTACTTC.